Listed below are T cell receptor beta chains from one sample, sequenced in a study of T cells in Graves' hyperthyroidism and ophthalmopathy. TCRdb redid the calling of the multiplex PCR reads with MiXCR, one entry per CDR3 protein. Of about 96,000 distinct CDR3 sequences listed, 51% are singletons. Sequenced: blood. The source of these receptors is a woman aged 40 to 50 with Graves' hyperthyroidism. CDR3s include the opening cysteine and the closing phenylalanine or tryptophan. Each record gives: CDR3 DNA, CDR3 protein, D gene, V gene, clone size, J gene. The D gene is left open where the match is weak. Size is omitted from some rows. Given values are once, few, many or a class for expanded clones.

TGTGCCAGCAGTTTAGCGGGGGGGCCAGTTTGGGAGCAGTACTTC | CASSLAGGPVWEQYF | NA | TRBV12-3/TRBV12-4 | once | TRBJ2-7
TGTGCCAGCACCCTCGACAGGGAGGAGCAGCCCCAGCATTTT | CASTLDREEQPQHF | TRBD1 | TRBV2 | NA | TRBJ1-5
TGCAGTGCTAGAAACTATCCCGGGGAGCTGTTTTTT | CSARNYPGELFF | NA | TRBV20-1 | NA | TRBJ2-2
TGCGCCAGCAGCCAGGATGCTGTGGGGGGCAGGGAGACCCAGTACTTC | CASSQDAVGGRETQYF | NA | TRBV4-3 | many | TRBJ2-5
TGCGCCAGCAGCCAAGTTCGCCTAGCGGGAGGAGAGACCCAGTACTTC | CASSQVRLAGGETQYF | TRBD2 | TRBV4-1 | many | TRBJ2-5
TGCGCCAGCAGACCTGGGACGGATACCGGGGAGCTGTTTTTT | CASRPGTDTGELFF | NA | TRBV5-1 | many | TRBJ2-2
TGTGCCAGCAGTCTCAGGGACATCCGCTATGGCTACACCTTC | CASSLRDIRYGYTF | NA | TRBV12-3/TRBV12-4 | many | TRBJ1-2
TGTGCCAGCAGTGAAGCACAGGGGGAGGATTCACCCCTCCACTTT | CASSEAQGEDSPLHF | TRBD1 | TRBV25-1 | NA | TRBJ1-6
TGTGCCAGCAGCGCCGGACTAGCGTTTGAGGCCCAGTACTTC | CASSAGLAFEAQYF | TRBD2 | TRBV9 | NA | TRBJ2-5
TGTGCCAGCAGCTTGTTAATCGCACCGGACTCCTACGTGCAGTACTTC | CASSLLIAPDSYVQYF | NA | TRBV7-2 | few | TRBJ2-7
TGTGCCAGCAGTGAAACTCTGACAGCGTATGGCTACACCTTC | CASSETLTAYGYTF | NA | TRBV2 | many | TRBJ1-2
TGTGCCAGCAGTTACTCGGAGACAGGGGTGGGCTATGGCTACACCTTC | CASSYSETGVGYGYTF | TRBD1 | TRBV6-5 | many | TRBJ1-2
TGTGCCAGCAGCTTAGGAGGGGGGTGGAACACTGAAGCTTTCTTT | CASSLGGGWNTEAFF | NA | TRBV7-6 | NA | TRBJ1-1
TGTGCCAGCACCCTCGACAGGGAGCACTATGGCTACACCTTC | CASTLDREHYGYTF | TRBD1 | TRBV2 | NA | TRBJ1-2
TGTGCCACCAGGGGGCGAGCAGATGAGACCCAGTACTTC | CATRGRADETQYF | TRBD1 | TRBV19 | NA | TRBJ2-5
TGCAGTGCTAGCGGGGGGACCCGAAGAGAGACCCAGTACTTC | CSASGGTRRETQYF | TRBD2 | TRBV20-1 | many | TRBJ2-5
TGTGCCAGTAGTATCAGACAGGGTGACTATGGCTACACCTTC | CASSIRQGDYGYTF | TRBD1 | TRBV19 | NA | TRBJ1-2
TGTGCCAGCAGTTTAGGGACGGAAAACTATGGCTACACCTTC | CASSLGTENYGYTF | NA | TRBV6-6 | many | TRBJ1-2
TGTGCCACCAGTGGACAGGGAAAAGGCTACACCTTC | CATSGQGKGYTF | TRBD1 | TRBV24-1 | NA | TRBJ1-2
TGTGCCATTCATACCGCCGGGACAGAGAGCTACACCTTC | CAIHTAGTESYTF | TRBD1 | TRBV10-3 | NA | TRBJ1-2
TGTCCCAGCAGCTTGGGGCAGGGAGCACGAGAGACCCAGTATTTT | CPSSLGQGARETQYF | NA | TRBV7-9 | NA | TRBJ2-3
TGCAGTGCTGGATACGGTGGTCAGCCCCAGTACTTC | CSAGYGGQPQYF | NA | TRBV20-1 | NA | TRBJ2-5
TGTGCCATCAGTCAACTAGCGGGAGGGGCAGATACGCAGTATTTT | CAISQLAGGADTQYF | TRBD2 | TRBV10-3 | NA | TRBJ2-3
TGTGCCAGCAGTCCCGGGACAGAAACTTATGGCTACACCTTC | CASSPGTETYGYTF | TRBD1 | TRBV28 | few | TRBJ1-2
TGCGCCAGCAGCGGGCCGGAGAACACTGAAGCTTTCTTT | CASSGPENTEAFF | NA | TRBV5-1 | many | TRBJ1-1
TGTGCCAGCAGTGCAGGGGGGCCGCGGAAACCGTTTTTT | CASSAGGPRKPFF | TRBD1 | TRBV7-9 | NA | TRBJ1-4
TGTGCCAGCAGCTACACGACAGGGGGGACTAATGAAAAACTGTTTTTT | CASSYTTGGTNEKLFF | TRBD1 | TRBV6-2/TRBV6-3 | once | TRBJ1-4
TGTGCCAGCAGCTTAAAGGGTTCTTTT | CASSLKGSF | NA | TRBV11-2 | NA | TRBJ2-3
TGCAGCGTTCTACAGGGGGCCTACGAGCAGTACTTC | CSVLQGAYEQYF | TRBD1 | TRBV29-1 | NA | TRBJ2-7
TGTGCCAGCTCACCATGGACGTCAGAGACCCAGTACTTC | CASSPWTSETQYF | NA | TRBV18 | many | TRBJ2-5
TGCGCCAGCAGCCCTAGGGGCCGCAGTCTCTATGGCTACACCTTC | CASSPRGRSLYGYTF | NA | TRBV7-2 | many | TRBJ1-2
TGTTCCAGCAGCGTCGGGTCGACAGGGGGCGACGAGCAGTACTTC | CSSSVGSTGGDEQYF | TRBD1 | TRBV9 | NA | TRBJ2-7
TGTGCCAGCAGCGTCCGAGGGACTAGCGGGTTAACAGATACGCAGTATTTT | CASSVRGTSGLTDTQYF | TRBD2 | TRBV9 | many | TRBJ2-3
TGCAGTGCGACTATCGACAGTGCAACTAATGAAAAACTGTTTTTT | CSATIDSATNEKLFF | NA | TRBV20-1 | many | TRBJ1-4
TGCGCCAGCAGCTTCGGACAGGGGCATGTTCAGCCCCAGCATTTT | CASSFGQGHVQPQHF | TRBD1 | TRBV5-1 | once | TRBJ1-5
TGTGCCAGCAGTTATACCTCTGGAAACACCATATATTTT | CASSYTSGNTIYF | NA | TRBV6-5 | many | TRBJ1-3
TGCAGTGCTAGAGACCCCGGACAAACGAACACTGAAGCTTTCTTT | CSARDPGQTNTEAFF | NA | TRBV20-1 | many | TRBJ1-1
TGTGCCAGCAGGAGGGCAGGGGTCATCACTGAAGCTTTCTTT | CASRRAGVITEAFF | NA | TRBV28 | few | TRBJ1-1
TGTGCCAGCAGCGTGGCAGGGGGGTACCAAGAGACCCAGTACTTC | CASSVAGGYQETQYF | NA | TRBV12-3/TRBV12-4 | NA | TRBJ2-5
TGTGCCAGCAGTTTACCGTCAAGGACAGGTTCCTACGAGCAGTACTTC | CASSLPSRTGSYEQYF | TRBD1 | TRBV12-3/TRBV12-4 | many | TRBJ2-7
TGTGCCACTTCGTTCTCTGGGGCCAACGTCCTGACTTTC | CATSFSGANVLTF | NA | TRBV15 | many | TRBJ2-6
TGTGCCAGCAGTTTATCCAGGGATTATAATTCACCCCTCCACTTT | CASSLSRDYNSPLHF | NA | TRBV6-5 | NA | TRBJ1-6
TGTGCCAGCAGAGCCGGGACAGCGACCTTCTATGGCTACACCTTC | CASRAGTATFYGYTF | TRBD1 | TRBV2 | NA | TRBJ1-2
TGCAGCGTAGGAACAGGGACCTACGAGCAGTACTTC | CSVGTGTYEQYF | NA | TRBV29-1 | few | TRBJ2-7
TGTGCCAGCGAAGTTTCGGGCGGAAACACCATATATTTT | CASEVSGGNTIYF | NA | TRBV6-6 | many | TRBJ1-3
TGTGCCAGCAGTATGGGGGCAGACACTGAAGCTTTCTTT | CASSMGADTEAFF | NA | TRBV27 | many | TRBJ1-1
TGTGCCAGCAGCGTATGGGACAGCCGCTCTGGAAACACCATATATTTT | CASSVWDSRSGNTIYF | TRBD1 | TRBV9 | NA | TRBJ1-3
TGTGCCAGCAGCTTCCGGATGAACACTGAAGCTTTCTTT | CASSFRMNTEAFF | NA | TRBV7-6 | NA | TRBJ1-1
TGCAGCGTTGTAGGGGCGGGAGGGAACGAGCAGTACTTC | CSVVGAGGNEQYF | TRBD2 | TRBV29-1 | NA | TRBJ2-7
TGTGCCAGCAGAGTGTGGGCGCCCACAGATACGCAGTATTTT | CASRVWAPTDTQYF | NA | TRBV7-9 | NA | TRBJ2-3
TGCAGTGCCGTCCGTACTAGCGGGATGGGAGATACGCAGTATTTT | CSAVRTSGMGDTQYF | TRBD2 | TRBV20-1 | NA | TRBJ2-3
TGTGCCAGCAGGCGTCAGATGGACAGGACCGAAGCTTTCTTT | CASRRQMDRTEAFF | TRBD1 | TRBV5-6 | medium-sized | TRBJ1-1
TGTGCCAGCAGCCCGGGACACGCGCGGGCGACCCAGTACTTC | CASSPGHARATQYF | NA | TRBV12-3/TRBV12-4 | many | TRBJ2-5